The rows below give T cell receptor beta chains drawn from one sample of a study of shared clonotypes between healthy human individuals. Using immunoSEQ multiplex PCR, the repertoire was profiled, and TCRdb retains in-frame clones only, with some absent. Of 650,000 to 750,000 clones listed, about two thirds were seen once; the top ten hold 1.8%. The sequencing sample was made of memory CD4+ T cells sorted from blood. Every receptor here comes from a woman aged 25 to 39 in good health. The CDR3 runs from the conserved cysteine through the conserved F or W. A D gene is named only where the DNA matches it firmly. Where a row states a size, it is once, few, many or the class of an expanded clone; other rows omit it.

j_call	d_call	clone_size	v_call	cdr3_aa	cdr3_nt
TRBJ1-1	.	.	TRBV28	CASSSVNTEAFF	TGTGCCAGCAGCAGTGTGAACACTGAAGCTTTCTTT
TRBJ2-7	.	.	TRBV19	CASSLDSYEQYF	TGTGCCAGTAGTCTGGACTCCTACGAGCAGTACTTC
TRBJ2-7	.	.	TRBV4-1	CASRRRVSSYEQYF	TGCGCCAGTAGGCGACGGGTTTCATCCTACGAGCAGTACTTC
TRBJ2-5	.	once	TRBV7-2	CASSLDPGQETQYF	TGTGCCAGCAGCTTAGATCCGGGCCAAGAGACCCAGTACTTC
TRBJ2-6	.	.	TRBV18	CASSPPRGSGANVLTF	TGTGCCAGCTCACCACCGAGGGGCTCTGGGGCCAACGTCCTGACTTTC
TRBJ2-4	.	.	TRBV5-5	CASSSIMTGNIQYF	TGTGCCAGCAGCTCGATCATGACGGGAAACATTCAGTACTTC
TRBJ2-5	TRBD2	.	TRBV7-6	CASSLVAGGPQAQYF	TGTGCCAGCAGCTTAGTAGCGGGAGGGCCTCAGGCCCAGTACTTC
TRBJ2-7	TRBD2	.	TRBV4-2	CASSLGAGMSSYEQYF	TGTGCCAGCAGCCTTGGAGCGGGGATGAGCTCCTACGAGCAGTACTTC
TRBJ2-7	TRBD2	once	TRBV28	CAVIKSGDYEQYF	TGTGCCGTCATAAAGAGCGGGGATTACGAGCAGTACTTC
TRBJ2-7	TRBD2	once	TRBV6-5	CASGREGSYEQYF	TGTGCCAGTGGCCGGGAGGGGTCCTACGAGCAGTACTTC
TRBJ1-5	.	.	TRBV28	CASSLVSNQPQHF	TGTGCCAGCAGTTTAGTTAGCAATCAGCCCCAGCATTTT
TRBJ1-1	TRBD1	.	TRBV29-1	CSVATGGTEAFF	TGCAGCGTTGCGACAGGGGGCACTGAAGCTTTCTTT
TRBJ2-6	TRBD1	.	TRBV19	CASSQTGGAGANVLTF	TGTGCCAGTAGTCAAACAGGGGGCGCTGGGGCCAACGTCCTGACTTTC
TRBJ2-1	.	many	TRBV10-3	CAISEKGKLDNEQFF	TGTGCCATCAGTGAGAAGGGGAAACTAGACAATGAGCAGTTCTTC
TRBJ2-3	.	.	TRBV18	CASSPPTGLPDTDTQYF	TGTGCCAGCTCACCCCCCACGGGGCTACCTGACACAGATACGCAGTATTTT
TRBJ1-2	.	.	TRBV6-6	CASMDGVIGYTF	TGTGCCAGCATGGATGGGGTAATCGGCTACACCTTC
TRBJ2-3	TRBD2	.	TRBV15	CATSPSLARDTQYF	TGTGCCACCTCTCCCTCACTAGCGAGGGATACGCAGTATTTT
TRBJ2-1	TRBD2	few	TRBV19	CASSINSGRMNEQFF	TGTGCCAGTAGTATTAACAGCGGGAGAATGAATGAGCAGTTCTTC
TRBJ1-1	.	.	TRBV21-1	CASSKEATVGQQNTEAFF	TGTGCCAGCAGCAAAGAGGCGACGGTGGGACAGCAGAACACTGAAGCTTTCTTT
TRBJ2-7	.	.	TRBV5-1	CASSGWGNGGSYEQYF	TGCGCCAGCAGCGGCTGGGGGAATGGGGGCTCCTACGAGCAGTACTTC
TRBJ2-3	TRBD2	.	TRBV18	CASSPSSGRAGDTQYF	TGTGCCAGCTCACCTTCTAGCGGGAGGGCCGGAGATACGCAGTATTTT
TRBJ2-7	.	.	TRBV28	CASSFVRGAYEQYF	TGTGCCAGCAGTTTCGTAAGGGGCGCTTACGAGCAGTACTTC
TRBJ2-2	.	.	TRBV2	CASSVGIPDYGELFF	TGTGCCAGCAGCGTAGGGATTCCCGATTACGGGGAGCTGTTTTTT
TRBJ2-1	.	.	TRBV14	CASSQVNSGHYNEQFF	TGTGCCAGCAGCCAAGTCAATAGCGGACACTACAATGAGCAGTTCTTC
TRBJ2-6	.	.	TRBV28	CACSGGANVLTF	TGTGCCTGCTCAGGGGGGGCCAACGTCCTGACTTTC
TRBJ1-3	.	.	TRBV30	CAWSGDGSSGNTIYF	TGTGCCTGGAGTGGGGACGGAAGCTCTGGAAACACCATATATTTT
TRBJ2-4	.	.	TRBV11-2	CASSSRLAKNIQYF	TGTGCCAGCAGCTCCCGTCTAGCCAAAAACATTCAGTACTTC
TRBJ2-5	TRBD1	few	TRBV5-1	CASSFGDRGKLGETQYF	TGCGCCAGCAGCTTCGGAGACAGGGGAAAATTAGGAGAGACCCAGTACTTC
TRBJ1-2	.	once	TRBV14	CASSPGTVGGYTF	TGTGCCAGCAGCCCCGGGACCGTCGGAGGCTACACCTTC
TRBJ1-2	.	.	TRBV28	CASSRAPGPNYGYTF	TGTGCCAGCAGTCGGGCACCGGGACCCAACTATGGCTACACCTTC
TRBJ2-2	TRBD2	.	TRBV19	CATSPAGYTGELFF	TGTGCCACATCCCCAGCGGGGTACACCGGGGAGCTGTTTTTT
TRBJ2-7	TRBD2	.	TRBV18	CASSPGTSGTYEQYF	TGTGCCAGCTCACCCGGGACTAGCGGTACCTACGAGCAGTACTTC
TRBJ1-1	.	few	TRBV6-6	CASSSEGGTEAFF	TGTGCCAGCAGTTCAGAAGGCGGCACTGAAGCTTTCTTT
TRBJ2-3	TRBD1	.	TRBV7-8	CASSNRGLGPTDTQYF	TGTGCCAGCAGCAACAGGGGGTTGGGTCCCACAGATACGCAGTATTTT
TRBJ1-1	.	.	TRBV11-2	CASSSGRGANTEAFF	TGTGCCAGCAGCTCCGGACGGGGGGCGAACACTGAAGCTTTCTTT
TRBJ1-5	.	.	TRBV29-1	CSVALGGGNQPQHF	TGCAGCGTTGCCCTGGGGGGAGGTAACCAGCCCCAGCATTTT
TRBJ1-4	.	.	TRBV28	CASTSPGIVHTNEKLFF	TGTGCCAGTACATCTCCCGGGATTGTTCATACTAATGAAAAACTGTTTTTT